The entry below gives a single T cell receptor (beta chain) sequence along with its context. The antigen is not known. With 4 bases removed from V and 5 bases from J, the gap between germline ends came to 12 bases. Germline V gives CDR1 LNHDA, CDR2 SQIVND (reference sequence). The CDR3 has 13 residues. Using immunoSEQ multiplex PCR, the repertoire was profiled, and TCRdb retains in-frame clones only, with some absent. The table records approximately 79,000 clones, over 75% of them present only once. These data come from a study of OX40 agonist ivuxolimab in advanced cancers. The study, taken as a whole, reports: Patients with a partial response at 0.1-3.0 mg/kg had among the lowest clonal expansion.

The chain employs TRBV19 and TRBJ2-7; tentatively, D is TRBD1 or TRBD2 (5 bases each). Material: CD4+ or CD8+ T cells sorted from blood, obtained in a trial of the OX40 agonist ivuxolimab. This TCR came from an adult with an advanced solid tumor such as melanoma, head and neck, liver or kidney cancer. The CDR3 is CASSKGQGDEQYF. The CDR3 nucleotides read TGTGCCAGTAGTAAAGGTCAGGGAGACGAGCAGTACTTC.